A single sample is the source of the 21 T cell receptor beta chains below, sequenced in a study of T cell responses to AZD1222 COVID-19 vaccine. The repertoire was sequenced with immunoSEQ multiplex PCR; TCRdb's copy has only in-frame clones and lacks some. Of roughly 150,000 clones in the sample, 90% were seen once. Sequenced here: peripheral blood, sampled 28 days after the second AZD1222 dose. These TCRs come from an adult who received the AZD1222 COVID-19 vaccine.

V and J are TRBV30 and TRBJ1-1; D ambiguous. Trimming cost V 3 bases and J 0 bases, with 14 bases left between them. The CDR3 totals 15 residues. CDR1 is GTSNPN and CDR2 is SVGIG in the germline V gene (reference sequence). The CDR3 coding sequence is TGTGCCTGGAGCCCTGTGGTGGGCTTGAACACTGAAGCTTTCTTT. It encodes CAWSPVVGLNTEAFF.

The chain combines TRBV24-1 with TRBJ1-3, with TRBD1 identical over 7 bases. Looked up from germline, CDR1 is KGHDR and CDR2 is SFDVKD. Trimming took 3 bases from V and 0 from J; bases not matched to a gene: 4. The CDR3 contains 16 residues. DNA for the CDR3: TGTGCCACCAGTGATCCCACAGGGGCCTCTGGAAACACCATATATTTT. It encodes CATSDPTGASGNTIYF.

The rearrangement links TRBV3-1 (or the pseudogene TRBV3-2) to TRBJ1-1, with D hard to call. The germline gives CDR1 LGHDT, CDR2 YNNKEL (reference sequence). There are 13 residues in the CDR3. With 4 bases removed from V and 1 base from J, the gap between germline ends came to 7 bases. The CDR3 sequence: CASSLVWNTEAFF. CDR3 DNA sequence: TGTGCCAGCAGCCTTGTCTGGAACACTGAAGCTTTCTTT.

DNA of the CDR3: TGTGCCTGGAGTGACGGCGGGGAGCAGTACTTC. Residues: CAWSDGGEQYF. This sequence joins TRBV30 and TRBJ2-7; maybe TRBD2 (5 bases). Germline V lookup: CDR1 GTSNPN, CDR2 SVGIG (reference sequence). Trimming removed 1 base from V and 7 bases from J, with 8 bases in between. The CDR3 contains 11 residues.

About this clone: Germline is not matched at one junction end, which may reflect a read error. J is TRBJ2-7 and V is TRBV6-6, with 8 nucleotides matching TRBD2. The CDR3 runs 13 residues. Germline loops: CDR1 MNHNY, CDR2 SVGAGI (reference sequence). CDR3 nucleotides: TGTGCCAGCAGTTACGGGAGCGGGAGCGAGCAGTGCTTC. It translates to CASSYGSGSEQCF.

The gene calls are TRBV30 and TRBJ1-5; 11 bases fit TRBD1. With 3 bases clipped from V and 5 bases from J, the junction kept 12 bases outside the gene matches. Germline loops: CDR1 GTSNPN, CDR2 SVGIG (reference sequence). The CDR3 is made up of 17 amino acids. The CDR3 spells CAWSIRKTDRGHQPQHF. CDR3 DNA: TGTGCCTGGAGCATAAGGAAGACGGACAGGGGGCATCAGCCCCAGCATTTT.

V usage is TRBV28 and J usage is TRBJ2-5, with D perhaps assigned TRBD1 or TRBD2 (5 bases each). Trimming cost V 10 bases and J 3 bases, with 21 bases left between them. Per the germline V gene, CDR1 is MDHEN and CDR2 is SYDVKM. This CDR3 has 15 residues. The CDR3 DNA reads as TGTGCCACCACAAGACTACAGGTACCGAAAGAGACCCAGTACTTC. Amino acids: CATTRLQVPKETQYF.

This clone showed up just a few times. The rearrangement uses TRBV27 and TRBJ1-4; maybe TRBD1 (5 bases). The CDR3 totals 15 residues. Per the germline V gene, CDR1 is MNHEY and CDR2 is SMNVEV (reference sequence). The V and J ends lost 5 bases and 3 bases respectively, with 13 bases between them. As DNA, the CDR3 is TGTGCCAGCAGTCCCCAATGGGGGGCTAATGAAAAACTGTTTTTT. This codes for CASSPQWGANEKLFF.

The chain employs TRBV19 and TRBJ1-2; perhaps TRBD1 as D (6 bases). CDR3 length: 9 amino acids. Germline CDR1 LNHDA, CDR2 SQIVND (reference sequence). V shed 9 bases and J shed 7 bases, with 6 bases lying between them. The CDR3 here is CARQGGYTF. CDR3 bases: TGTGCCAGACAGGGTGGCTACACCTTC.

In this sample, this clone turned up a few times. The V and J genes are TRBV27 and TRBJ2-5; TRBD1 matches 8 bases. The germline V gene has CDR1 MNHEY and CDR2 SMNVEV (reference sequence). The J segment lost 5 bases and the V segment lost 3 bases, leaving 8 bases of the junction unmatched. This CDR3 is built from 15 residues. The CDR3 nucleotides read TGTGCCAGCAGTTTTGCAGGGGGCGTACGTGAGACCCAGTACTTC. It specifies CASSFAGGVRETQYF.

The rearrangement joins TRBV28 to TRBJ1-6; unclear D gene. CDR3 length: 17 residues. Germline V gives CDR1 MDHEN, CDR2 SYDVKM. With 3 bases removed from V and 0 bases from J, the gap between germline ends came to 12 bases. The CDR3 DNA follows: TGTGCCAGCAGTTTGGCGTACTCGAGCTCCTATAATTCACCCCTCCACTTT. Translated: CASSLAYSSSYNSPLHF.

The genes are TRBV2 and TRBJ2-6, with 11 bases matching TRBD2. Trimming at V came to 4 bases and at J to 4 bases, leaving 0 bases not matched to a gene. Germline CDR1 and CDR2: SNHLY and FYNNEI. CDR3 length: 15 residues. The CDR3 DNA follows: TGTGCCAGCAGTGTAGCGGGAGGGGGGGCCAACGTCCTGACTTTC. Encoded protein: CASSVAGGGANVLTF.

The chain is built from TRBV9 and TRBJ2-1; D is perhaps TRBD1 (5 bases). V was pared by 4 bases and J by 10 bases, with 21 bases between. CDR3 size: 15 residues. The V gene's germline CDR1 is SGDLS and CDR2 YYNGEE. Written as DNA, the CDR3 is TGTGCCAGCAGCCCCCAGGACACGGCCTACAGGGAGCAGTTCTTC. It specifies CASSPQDTAYREQFF. Full variable domain (missing parts from reference TRBV9 and TRBJ2-1): DSGVTQTPKHLITATGQRVTLRCSPRSGDLSVYWYQQSLDQGLQFLIQYYNGEERAKGNILERFSAQQFPDLHSELNLSSLELGDSALYFCASSPQDTAYREQFFGPGTRLTVL.

V is TRBV9 and J is TRBJ2-5; a possible D gene is TRBD1 (6 bases). CDR1 is SGDLS and CDR2 is YYNGEE in the germline V gene. The CDR3 runs to 14 residues. The V end lost 4 bases, the J end lost 2 bases, and 12 bases lay between the germline ends. The CDR3 DNA reads TGTGCCAGCAGCCCAGGGGCGCAGCAAGAGACCCAGTACTTC. This codes for CASSPGAQQETQYF.

The V and J genes are TRBV19 and TRBJ1-1, with D possibly TRBD1 on 6 matching bases. Germline CDR1 and CDR2: LNHDA and SQIVND (reference sequence). There are 15 residues in the CDR3. Trimming took 8 bases from V and 4 from J, leaving 20 bases between them. The CDR3 here is CASSYKQGIGTEAFF. DNA for the CDR3: TGTGCCAGTTCATACAAACAGGGAATTGGCACTGAAGCTTTCTTT.

This clone has a single count. This chain joins TRBV5-8 and TRBJ2-3; 8 nucleotides align to TRBD2. CDR1 and CDR2 from the germline V gene are SGHTS and YDEGEE. This CDR3 is 17 amino acids long. The V segment lost 2 bases and the J segment 0 bases; nucleotides outside the gene matches: 8. The CDR3 spells CASSFSATSGSTDTQYF. CDR3 in DNA: TGTGCCAGCAGCTTCAGCGCCACTAGCGGCAGCACAGATACGCAGTATTTT.

The rearrangement links TRBV30 to TRBJ2-2; TRBD1 or TRBD2 may be the D gene (5 bases each). CDR1 is GTSNPN, CDR2 SVGIG, per germline (reference sequence). CDR3 length: 14 amino acids. The V gene lost 1 base and the J gene lost 8 bases, with 14 bases spanning the gap. In DNA form, the CDR3 reads TGTGCCTGGAGTGGGTACAGTGGGGGTGGGGAGCTGTTTTTT. This sequence encodes CAWSGYSGGGELFF.

The chain carries TRBV4-1 and TRBJ2-3; 8 bases line up with TRBD2. The junction had 3 bases not matched to a gene; V was cut back by 2 bases and J by 2 bases. The V gene's germline CDR1 is MGHRA and CDR2 YSYEKL. CDR3 size: 15 residues. CDR3 protein: CASSQIAGTTDTQYF. The CDR3 nucleotides read TGCGCCAGCAGCCAAATAGCGGGAACCACAGATACGCAGTATTTT.

The J gene is TRBJ2-7, the V gene TRBV3-1 (or the pseudogene TRBV3-2); D ambiguous. Between the trimmed V and J ends, which lost 3 bases and 1 base, there was a span of 10 bases. This CDR3 region has 14 residues. Germline loops: CDR1 LGHDT, CDR2 YNNKEL (reference sequence). CDR3 amino acids: CASSQRWGSYEQYF. CDR3 nucleotide sequence: TGTGCCAGCAGCCAGCGGTGGGGATCCTACGAGCAGTACTTC.

This clone turned up a few times. The chain joins TRBV7-8 to TRBJ1-4; possibly TRBD1 for D (5 bases). CDR3 length: 17 amino acids. Germline lookup yields CDR1 SGHVS and CDR2 FQNEAQ. V was trimmed by 5 bases and J by 0 bases, leaving 16 bases between them. Here the CDR3 DNA reads TGTGCCAGCAGCCGGGGACGGAACTTTGCAACTAATGAAAAACTGTTTTTT. Amino acid sequence: CASSRGRNFATNEKLFF.

The rearrangement joins TRBV28 to TRBJ1-4, with TRBD1 as a possible D gene (6 bases). Germline V gene sequence: CDR1 MDHEN, CDR2 SYDVKM. The CDR3 is 13 residues long. V lost 3 bases and J 7 bases, leaving 9 bases between the germline ends. As DNA, the CDR3 is TGTGCCAGCAGTTTCAGGGGCCGTGAAAAACTGTTTTTT. Translating it yields CASSFRGREKLFF.